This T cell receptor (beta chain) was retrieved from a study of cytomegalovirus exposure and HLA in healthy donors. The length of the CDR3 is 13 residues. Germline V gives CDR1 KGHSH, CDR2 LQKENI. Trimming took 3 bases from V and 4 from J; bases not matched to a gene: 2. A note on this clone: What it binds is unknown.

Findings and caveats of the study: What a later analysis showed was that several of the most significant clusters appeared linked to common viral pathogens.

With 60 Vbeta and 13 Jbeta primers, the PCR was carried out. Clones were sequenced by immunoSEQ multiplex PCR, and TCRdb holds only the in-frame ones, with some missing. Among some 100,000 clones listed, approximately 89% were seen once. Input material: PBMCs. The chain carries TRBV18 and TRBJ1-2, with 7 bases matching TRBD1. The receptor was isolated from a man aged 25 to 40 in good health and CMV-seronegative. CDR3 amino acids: CASSPGTAYGYTF. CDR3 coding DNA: TGTGCCAGCTCACCGGGGACAGCCTATGGCTACACCTTC.